This record looks at one TCR beta chain sequence and its context. Its antigen is unknown. A second 7 to 11 cycle PCR used barcoded and J-beta primers. A single record per CDR3 protein comes from TCRdb applying MiXCR to the 5' RACE reads. Seen here are around 580,000 distinct CDR3 sequences, roughly 48% observed once, and the top ten hold around 25%. Germline V gives CDR1 LNHNV, CDR2 YYDKDF (reference sequence). The CDR3 sequence is 13 residues long. V lost 4 bases and J lost 16, with 20 bases in between. These data originate in a study of blood T cells in healthy people across ages. Overall study context: Capturing about one barcoded beta molecule per two T cells was achieved by template switching.

General study findings and limits: Long-lived donors exceeded aged donors in naive CD4+ cells and diversity. Any changes in expanded clonotypes were possibly confounded, as donor CMV status remained unknown.

V usage is TRBV15 and J usage is TRBJ2-1; D gene ambiguous. The sample was blood. The TCR sequence derives from an elderly man in good health. This chain's CDR3 is CATSKLPAVLVFF. CDR3 sequence (DNA): TGTGCCACCAGCAAGCTCCCAGCCGTATTGGTATTCTTC.